A selection of T cell receptor beta chains follows, all from one sample in a study of T cells in Graves' hyperthyroidism and ophthalmopathy. TCRdb passed the multiplex PCR reads through MiXCR, listing each CDR3 protein once. The sample holds around 340,000 distinct CDR3 sequences, approximately 15% seen once. The material sequenced was blood. The receptors were sampled from a woman in her thirties with Graves' hyperthyroidism. CDR3s include the opening cysteine and the closing phenylalanine or tryptophan.

>TRBV27
CASSWVENQPQHF
>TRBV28
CASSSPGTEQETQYF
>TRBV28
CASSGTRGPNEKLFF
>TRBV14
CASSQGGPHSYNEQFF
>TRBV11-3
CASSLGSPTYNEQFF
>TRBV10-3
CAFSEPNRQGTYGYTF
>TRBV28
CASSPRDTLYNEQFF
>TRBV7-9
CASSSVAYKETQYF
>TRBV10-2
CASLGPDTNEQFF
>TRBV6-1
CASSGPSGRANEQFF
>TRBV7-9
CASSLERGQREKLFF
>TRBV7-6
CASSLSPGATNEKLFF
>TRBV2
CASRRETESEQYF
>TRBV3-1
CASSQTGTSGNTGELFF
>TRBV11-2
CASSLGAREEPDTQYF